A single sample is the source of the 21 T cell receptor beta chains below, sequenced in a study of cytomegalovirus exposure and HLA in healthy donors. This PCR relied on a set of 60 Vbeta primers and 13 Jbeta primers. The method was immunoSEQ multiplex PCR; TCRdb's version includes in-frame clones alone and lacks a portion of them. The repertoire table contains around 190,000 clones. The sample was PBMCs. The receptors come from a woman under 40 in good health and CMV-seropositive.

The rearrangement joins TRBV7-9 to TRBJ1-1, with TRBD1 identical over 7 bases. V lost 5 bases to trimming and J lost 0 bases; unmatched junction nucleotides: 12. CDR3 length: 17 residues. CDR1 is SEHNR, CDR2 FQNEAQ, per germline (reference sequence). CDR3 protein: CASSARPGQNLNTEAFF. The CDR3 DNA reads TGTGCCAGCAGCGCCAGGCCGGGACAGAACCTGAACACTGAAGCTTTCTTT.

J is TRBJ2-1 and V is TRBV5-4; 7 positions match TRBD2. The CDR3 totals 16 residues. The germline CDR1 and CDR2 sequences are SGHNT and YYREEE (reference sequence). J gave up 4 bases and V 3 bases, and 10 bases lay outside the gene matches. The CDR3 nucleotides are TGTGCCAGCAGCTATGGGGGTCTAGCGGCTTACAATGAGCAGTTCTTC. This encodes CASSYGGLAAYNEQFF.

V usage is TRBV28 and J usage is TRBJ2-7; 8 nucleotides agree with TRBD1. The CDR3 runs 14 residues. V lost 8 bases and J lost 4; bases outside the gene matches: 10. CDR1 and CDR2 (germline): MDHEN, SYDVKM. The CDR3 DNA follows: TGTGCCAGCGCTTCGGGGGACAGGAGATACGAGCAGTACTTC. Amino acid sequence: CASASGDRRYEQYF.

The rearrangement links TRBV2 to TRBJ2-3, with 12 bases fitting TRBD2. This CDR3 comprises 15 residues. Trimming took 8 bases from V and 3 from J; bases not matched to a gene: 6. CDR1 and CDR2 (germline): SNHLY, FYNNEI. Here the CDR3 reads CASSVGLAGTDTQYF. CDR3 sequence (DNA): TGTGCCAGCTCGGTAGGACTAGCGGGGACAGATACGCAGTATTTT.

The gene calls are TRBV6-6 and TRBJ2-5; 13 positions match TRBD2. J lost 3 bases, V lost 6 bases, and 7 bases had no gene match. Germline-derived CDR1 and CDR2 are MNHNY and SVGAGI (reference sequence). The length of the CDR3 is 16 residues. CDR3 region: CASSLTSGGLKETQYF. The CDR3 bases are TGTGCCAGCAGCCTGACTAGCGGGGGGCTTAAAGAGACCCAGTACTTC.

The V call is TRBV7-9, the J call TRBJ2-4; 7 nucleotides agree with TRBD1. CDR1 and CDR2 (germline): SEHNR, FQNEAQ (reference sequence). The trim removed 4 bases at V and 7 bases at J, leaving 10 bases unmatched. The CDR3 consists of 15 residues. CDR3 residues: CASSSFKDRRNIQYF. The CDR3 DNA sequence: TGTGCCAGCAGCTCCTTCAAGGACAGGCGGAACATTCAGTACTTC. Combining the CDR3 with reference TRBV7-9 and TRBJ2-4 gives the whole variable domain DTGVSQNPRHKITKRGQNVTFRCDPISEHNRLYWYRQTLGQGPEFLTYFQNEAQLEKSRLLSDRFSAERPKGSFSTLEIQRTEQGDSAMYLCASSSFKDRRNIQYFGAGTRLSVL.

The rearrangement uses TRBV12-5 and TRBJ1-5; D is unresolved. This CDR3 is 19 amino acids long. Trimming removed 4 bases from V and 4 bases from J, with 26 bases in between. The germline V gene encodes CDR1 LGHNT and CDR2 FRNRAP. In DNA, the CDR3 is TGTGCTAGTGGTTCGGATCCCCCCTTTGGCCAGCGTATTAATCAGCCCCAGCATTTT. Translation: CASGSDPPFGQRINQPQHF.

Comment on this clone: The same CDR3 arises from other DNA sequences in this sample as well. The chain is built from TRBV25-1 and TRBJ2-3; D gene ambiguous. CDR1 MGHDK and CDR2 SYGVNS come from the germline V gene. V was clipped by 0 bases and J by 2 bases, with 6 bases between them. The CDR3 contains 14 residues. The CDR3 DNA sequence: TGTGCCAGCAGTGAATACTCCCTCACAGATACGCAGTATTTT. As protein: CASSEYSLTDTQYF. The full variable domain, its missing parts supplied by reference TRBV25-1 and TRBJ2-3, is EADIYQTPRYLVIGTGKKITLECSQTMGHDKMYWYQQDPGMELHLIHYSYGVNSTEKGDLSSESTVSRIRTEHFPLTLESARPSHTSQYLCASSEYSLTDTQYFGPGTRLTVL.

The chain uses TRBV18 and TRBJ1-1; D uncertain. The CDR3 loop spans 13 amino acids. Germline V gene lookup returns CDR1 KGHSH and CDR2 LQKENI. V was pared by 5 bases and J by 2 bases, with 9 bases between. CDR3 sequence: CASSRTQNTEAFF. The CDR3 DNA sequence: TGTGCCAGCTCAAGGACTCAAAACACTGAAGCTTTCTTT. Variable domain in full (rest from reference TRBV18 and TRBJ1-1): NAGVMQNPRHLVRRRGQEARLRCSPMKGHSHVYWYRQLPEEGLKFMVYLQKENIIDESGMPKERFSAEFPKEGPSILRIQQVVRGDSAAYFCASSRTQNTEAFFGQGTRLTVV.

Of note for this clone: A read error may produce the germline difference seen at one junction end. The rearrangement links TRBV7-2 to TRBJ2-5; 12 bases match TRBD2. In germline, CDR1 is SGHTA, CDR2 FQGNSA. The CDR3 contains 16 residues. The CDR3 DNA is TGTGCCAACAGCTTAGCTGGACTAGCGGGGTCGGGGACCCAGTACTTC. Its translation: CANSLAGLAGSGTQYF.

The rearrangement joins TRBV5-6 to TRBJ2-7; D is perhaps TRBD2 (6 bases). This CDR3 region has 13 residues. The germline CDR1 and CDR2 sequences are SGHDT and YYEEEE. The V gene lost 2 bases and the J gene lost 6 bases, with 12 bases spanning the gap. The CDR3 loop reads CASSFTGVGEQYF. In DNA, the CDR3 is TGTGCCAGCAGCTTCACGGGGGTCGGCGAGCAGTACTTC.

The CDR3 here is CASSQALVQPQHF. For the CDR3, the DNA is TGCGCCAGCAGCCAAGCCCTTGTGCAGCCCCAGCATTTT. The chain is built from TRBV4-3 and TRBJ1-5; D uncertain. The germline CDR1 and CDR2 sequences are LGHNA and YSLEER. This CDR3 is built from 13 residues. Trimming removed 1 base at V and 7 bases at J, with 8 bases between.

The gene calls are TRBV7-9 and TRBJ2-1; 7 nucleotides align to TRBD2. With 3 bases clipped from V and 8 bases from J, the junction kept 7 bases outside the gene matches. The germline gives CDR1 SEHNR, CDR2 FQNEAQ (reference sequence). The CDR3 contains 14 residues. CDR3 DNA sequence: TGTGCCAGCAGCTTGGGGCGGGAGCACGATGAGCAGTTCTTC. Its translation: CASSLGREHDEQFF.

The chain joins TRBV4-1 to TRBJ2-7; 10 nucleotides match TRBD2. The germline V gene has CDR1 MGHRA and CDR2 YSYEKL. This CDR3 region has 15 residues. The junction had 4 bases not matched to a gene; V was cut back by 3 bases and J by 2 bases. CDR3 bases: TGCGCCAGCAGCCAGGGACTAGCGCTTACCTACGAGCAGTACTTC. Its protein is CASSQGLALTYEQYF.

This sequence joins TRBV28 and TRBJ1-4; a weak D match, TRBD1 (6 bases). This CDR3 spans 15 amino acids. CDR1 is MDHEN and CDR2 is SYDVKM in the germline V gene. V lost 6 bases to trimming and J lost 4 bases, with 15 bases between them. The CDR3 coding sequence is TGTGCCAGCAGGATGTCGGGGGGCGGTAATGAAAAACTGTTTTTT. This sequence encodes CASRMSGGGNEKLFF.

The rearrangement uses TRBV5-1 and TRBJ1-3; D possibly corresponds to TRBD1 (5 bases). Trimming removed 2 bases from V and 4 bases from J, with 10 bases in between. The CDR3 length is 14 residues. Germline CDR1 SGHRS, CDR2 YFSETQ. CDR3 sequence: CASSLGAVGNTIYF. The CDR3 region has the DNA TGCGCCAGCAGCTTAGGGGCTGTCGGAAACACCATATATTTT.

This chain connects TRBV9 to TRBJ2-3, with 14 bases identical to TRBD2. Germline V gives CDR1 SGDLS, CDR2 YYNGEE. The CDR3 extends over 18 amino acids. V shed 3 bases and J 5 bases; nucleotides not matched to a gene: 11. The CDR3 nucleotides read TGTGCCAGCAGCGCACCACCGGGACTAGCGGGAGACCGAGATACGCAGTATTTT. Translating it yields CASSAPPGLAGDRDTQYF.

The chain links TRBV5-1 to TRBJ2-3, with 8 positions matching TRBD1. The CDR3 is 17 residues long. CDR1 and CDR2 from the germline V gene are SGHRS and YFSETQ. The ends lost 0 bases at V and 1 base at J; junction bases unmatched: 7. The CDR3 spells CASSLGQGARRTDTQYF. The CDR3 nucleotides read TGCGCCAGCAGCTTGGGTCAGGGGGCGCGGCGCACAGATACGCAGTATTTT.

J is TRBJ2-1 and V is TRBV15, with unresolved D. Looked up from germline, CDR1 is LNHNV and CDR2 is YYDKDF (reference sequence). The CDR3 runs 13 residues. Trimming took off 4 bases at V and 7 bases at J, with 11 bases between the two ends. Here the CDR3 DNA reads TGTGCCACCAGCACGCGCTATAATAATGAGCAGTTCTTC. Protein product: CATSTRYNNEQFF. The full variable domain, in which reference TRBV15 and TRBJ2-1 provide the parts outside the CDR3, is DAMVIQNPRYQVTQFGKPVTLSCSQTLNHNVMYWYQQKSSQAPKLLFHYYDKDFNNEADTPDNFQSRRPNTSFCFLDIRSPGLGDTAMYLCATSTRYNNEQFFGPGTRLTVL.

The gene calls are TRBV5-1 and TRBJ2-4; 10 bases line up with TRBD2. The CDR3 has 19 amino acids. After removal of 0 bases from V and 0 bases from J, the junction contained 9 bases not matched to a gene. CDR1 and CDR2 (germline): SGHRS, YFSETQ. The CDR3 nucleotides read TGCGCCAGCAGCTTGGGGGCTAGCGGGGGCAACCTAGCCAAAAACATTCAGTACTTC. As protein: CASSLGASGGNLAKNIQYF.

The chain employs TRBV19 and TRBJ1-2; 7 bases align to TRBD1. J was trimmed by 8 bases and V by 6 bases; bases with no gene match: 6. Germline CDR1 LNHDA, CDR2 SQIVND (reference sequence). The CDR3 extends over 12 amino acids. The CDR3 loop reads CASREGGAGYTF. Written as DNA, the CDR3 is TGTGCCAGTAGAGAAGGGGGCGCGGGCTACACCTTC. Filled out from reference TRBV19 and TRBJ1-2, the complete variable domain reads DGGITQSPKYLFRKEGQNVTLSCEQNLNHDAMYWYRQDPGQGLRLIYYSQIVNDFQKGDIAEGYSVSREKKESFPLTVTSAQKNPTAFYLCASREGGAGYTFGSGTRLTVV.